One TCR beta chain is described in this entry. No antigen is known for it. The entry originates in a study of CD8+CD57+ T cells in acquired aplastic anemia. The study profiled TCR beta VDJ and CDR3 using genomic DNA as template. TCRdb reprocessed the reads with MiXCR, giving one entry per CDR3 protein. The data contain 200,000 to 250,000 distinct CDR3 sequences, around 50% of them seen just once; the ten biggest clones take up about 20%. This CDR3 has 15 amino acids. Germline V gives CDR1 LNHDA, CDR2 SQIVND (reference sequence). Trimming took off 3 bases at V and 1 base at J, with 12 bases between the two ends. Broader study findings: Patients and controls had in common 25 to 30 CD8+ CDR3 sequences.

The authors sequenced patients whose flow cytometry had shown CD8+CD57+ cell expansion. The sample comprised sorted CD4+, CD8+, or CD8+CD57+ T cells (not recorded which) from PBMCs. This TCR derives from a human donor with aplastic anemia. The chain has TRBV19 and TRBJ2-5; D could derive from TRBD1 or TRBD2 (5 bases each). CDR3 residues: CASSIEGGGQETQYF. DNA of the CDR3: TGTGCCAGTAGTATTGAGGGTGGGGGCCAAGAGACCCAGTACTTC.